This TCR beta chain originates from a study of blood T cell repertoires in COVID-19. Sequenced by immunoSEQ multiplex PCR; TCRdb stores in-frame clones only, minus some. The sample consists of under 300,000 clones, 65% to 85% of them appearing once. The CDR3 runs to 13 residues. CDR1 SNHLY and CDR2 FYNNEI come from the germline V gene. Trimming took off 4 bases at V and 9 bases at J, with 13 bases between the two ends. V usage is TRBV2 and J usage is TRBJ2-1; D perhaps matches TRBD2 (6 bases). The TCR originated in a man older than 75 with acute or convalescent COVID-19. Sample: peripheral blood. CDR3 sequence: CASSVGVGGEQFF. CDR3 DNA: TGTGCCAGCAGTGTCGGGGTGGGGGGTGAGCAGTTCTTC. The full variable domain, rest sourced from reference TRBV2 and TRBJ2-1, is EPEVTQTPSHQVTQMGQEVILRCVPISNHLYFYWYRQILGQKVEFLVSFYNNEISEKSEIFDDQFSVERPDGSNFTLKIRSTKLEDSAMYFCASSVGVGGEQFFGPGTRLTVL.